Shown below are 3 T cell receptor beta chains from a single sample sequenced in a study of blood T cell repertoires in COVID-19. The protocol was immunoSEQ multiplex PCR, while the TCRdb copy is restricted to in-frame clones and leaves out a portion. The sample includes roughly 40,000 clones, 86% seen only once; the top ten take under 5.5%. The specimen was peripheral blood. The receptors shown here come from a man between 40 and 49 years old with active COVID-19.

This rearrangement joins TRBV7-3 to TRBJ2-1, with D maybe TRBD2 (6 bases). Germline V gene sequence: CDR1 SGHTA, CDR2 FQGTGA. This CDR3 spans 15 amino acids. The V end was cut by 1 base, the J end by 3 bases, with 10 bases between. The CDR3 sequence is CASSLIGSLYNEQFF. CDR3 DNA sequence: TGTGCCAGCAGCTTAATCGGGAGCCTCTACAATGAGCAGTTCTTC.

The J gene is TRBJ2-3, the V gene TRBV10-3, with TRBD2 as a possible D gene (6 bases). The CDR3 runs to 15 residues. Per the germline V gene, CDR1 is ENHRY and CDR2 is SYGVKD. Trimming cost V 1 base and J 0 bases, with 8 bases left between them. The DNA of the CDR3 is TGTGCCATCAGTGAGTTCAGCGGGAGCACAGATACGCAGTATTTT. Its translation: CAISEFSGSTDTQYF.

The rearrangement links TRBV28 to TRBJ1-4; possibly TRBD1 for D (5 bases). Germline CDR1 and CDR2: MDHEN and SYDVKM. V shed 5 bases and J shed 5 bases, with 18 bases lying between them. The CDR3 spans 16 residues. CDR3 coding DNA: TGTGCCAGCAGTCCCGGGCGGGGCAGACTAAATGAAAAACTGTTTTTT. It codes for CASSPGRGRLNEKLFF.